This is a list of T cell receptor beta chains from one sample in a study of T cells in tuberculosis. The data were produced by immunoSEQ multiplex PCR, yet TCRdb's version contains in-frame clones alone and is incomplete. The table lists 30,000 to 45,000 clones, almost 95% of them singletons, with 9% to 14% in the top ten. Sequencing was carried out using PBMCs. Receptors originate from a donor aged 10-29 years with latent tuberculosis or without tuberculosis infection. Some clones in this sample may be carry-over from other donors' samples. CDR3s include the opening cysteine and the closing phenylalanine or tryptophan. A D gene is named only where the DNA matches it firmly. Clone size, where shown, is once, few, many, or a class for clones that have expanded.

d_gene	v_gene	abundance	len	j_gene	CDR3aa	CDR3nt
TRBD2	TRBV5-1	-	16	TRBJ2-1	CASSPRLAGAPGEQFF	TGCGCCAGCAGCCCACGACTAGCGGGGGCCCCGGGTGAGCAGTTCTTC
-	TRBV10-3	-	14	TRBJ2-1	CATQDSSSYNEQFF	TGTGCCACCCAAGACTCGAGCTCCTACAATGAGCAGTTCTTC
-	TRBV4-1	-	15	TRBJ2-5	CASSPTNRVWKTQYF	TGCGCCAGCAGCCCTACAAACAGGGTGTGGAAGACCCAGTACTTC
TRBD1	TRBV29-1	-	11	TRBJ2-1	CSVKQGSEQFF	TGCAGCGTTAAACAGGGGTCTGAGCAGTTCTTC
-	TRBV13	-	16	TRBJ2-1	CASSLIFDSGRNEQFF	TGTGCCAGCAGCTTAATCTTCGACAGTGGGAGGAATGAGCAGTTCTTC
-	TRBV4-1	-	15	TRBJ1-1	CASSQITLSPNEAFF	TGCGCCAGCAGCCAGATCACTCTGTCTCCAAATGAAGCTTTCTTT
-	TRBV7-2	-	14	TRBJ1-1	CASSPRTPGVEAFF	TGTGCCAGCAGCCCCAGGACCCCCGGGGTCGAAGCTTTCTTT
-	TRBV18	-	15	TRBJ1-1	CASSPQGSVRTEAFF	TGTGCCAGCTCACCTCAGGGTTCGGTTCGCACTGAAGCTTTCTTT
-	TRBV6-1	-	13	TRBJ1-2	CASSAAEGYGYTF	TGTGCCAGCAGTGCCGCGGAAGGCTATGGCTACACCTTC
-	TRBV19	few	13	TRBJ1-1	CASSIAKNTEAFF	TGTGCCAGTAGTATAGCAAAGAACACTGAAGCTTTCTTT
-	TRBV19	-	15	TRBJ2-7	CASSMSSGKAVEQYF	TGTGCCAGTAGTATGTCGTCAGGGAAGGCGGTCGAGCAGTACTTC
-	TRBV10-1	-	15	TRBJ2-3	CASSGRGISTDTQYF	TGCGCCAGCAGTGGTCGGGGAATTAGCACAGATACGCAGTATTTT
-	TRBV2	-	17	TRBJ1-6	CASRQRLPSSYNSPLHF	TGTGCCAGCAGACAGCGGCTTCCGAGCTCCTATAATTCACCCCTCCACTTT
-	TRBV9	-	16	TRBJ1-1	CASSERSGHLNTEAFF	TGTGCCAGCAGCGAGAGGTCGGGACACCTGAACACTGAAGCTTTCTTT
-	TRBV2	few	15	TRBJ1-6	CARGLGGTEGSPLHF	TGTGCCAGAGGCCTGGGGGGGACCGAGGGGTCACCCCTCCACTTT
-	TRBV14	-	15	TRBJ2-6	CASSPKQSGANVLTF	TGTGCCAGCAGCCCCAAGCAATCTGGGGCCAACGTCCTGACTTTC
-	TRBV4-1	few	14	TRBJ1-1	CASSQDLRNTEAFF	TGCGCCAGCAGCCAAGATCTAAGGAACACTGAAGCTTTCTTT
-	TRBV27	-	15	TRBJ2-6	CASSYSGSGANVLTF	TGTGCCAGCAGTTACAGTGGCTCTGGGGCCAACGTCCTGACTTTC
TRBD1	TRBV19	-	15	TRBJ2-3	CASSIGTGFSDTQYF	TGTGCCAGTAGTATCGGGACAGGGTTCTCAGATACGCAGTATTTT
TRBD1	TRBV18	once	16	TRBJ1-1	CASSPSGTGLRTEAFF	TGTGCCAGCTCACCATCCGGGACAGGGTTGAGGACTGAAGCTTTCTTT
-	TRBV5-8	-	14	TRBJ2-1	CASTRTAGHNEQFF	TGTGCCAGCACAAGGACGGCGGGCCACAATGAGCAGTTCTTC
TRBD1	TRBV27	-	13	TRBJ2-2	CASRTGGTGELFF	TGTGCCAGCAGAACAGGGGGCACCGGGGAGCTGTTTTTT
-	TRBV7-2	-	14	TRBJ1-1	CASSLVSRRAGAFF	TGTGCCAGCAGCTTAGTTTCCAGGCGGGCGGGAGCTTTCTTT
TRBD2	TRBV5-6	-	14	TRBJ2-3	CASNGGSGADTQYF	TGTGCCAGCAATGGGGGTAGCGGGGCCGATACGCAGTATTTT
-	TRBV10-1	few	13	TRBJ1-5	CASSDQGSQPQHF	TGCGCCAGCAGTGATCAGGGGAGTCAGCCCCAGCATTTT
TRBD2	TRBV15	-	18	TRBJ2-1	CATSSLLALYSSYNEQFF	TGTGCCACCAGCTCCTTACTAGCGCTCTATAGCTCCTACAATGAGCAGTTCTTC
TRBD1	TRBV6-6	-	14	TRBJ2-7	CASIRSQGAGEQYF	TGTGCCAGCATAAGGTCCCAGGGGGCTGGCGAGCAGTACTTC
-	TRBV28	-	16	TRBJ2-7	CASSWESAGKHYEQYF	TGTGCCAGCAGTTGGGAGTCCGCAGGCAAACACTACGAGCAGTACTTC
TRBD1	TRBV5-1	-	15	TRBJ1-3	CASSSGTGAGNTIYF	TGCGCCAGCAGCTCCGGGACAGGGGCTGGAAACACCATATATTTT
TRBD1	TRBV19	-	14	TRBJ2-2	CASQDRGDTGELFF	TGTGCCAGCCAGGACAGGGGCGACACCGGGGAGCTGTTTTTT
TRBD1	TRBV5-4	-	15	TRBJ2-2	CASSPTGVGTGELFF	TGTGCCAGTAGCCCCACAGGGGTGGGCACCGGGGAGCTGTTTTTT
-	TRBV6-5	-	13	TRBJ1-3	CASSYDGGNTIYF	TGTGCCAGCAGTTACGACGGGGGAAACACCATATATTTT
-	TRBV30	-	15	TRBJ1-6	CAWIPDSVLNSPLHF	TGTGCCTGGATTCCAGACAGCGTCCTTAATTCACCCCTCCACTTT
TRBD1	TRBV30	-	13	TRBJ1-2	CAWDRGPNYGYTF	TGTGCCTGGGACAGGGGGCCTAACTATGGCTACACCTTC
-	TRBV29-1	-	11	TRBJ1-1	CSGGQNTEAFF	TGCAGCGGTGGACAGAACACTGAAGCTTTCTTT
-	TRBV5-1	-	17	TRBJ1-2	CASSLPSADRSNYGYTF	TGCGCCAGCAGCTTGCCATCAGCGGACCGTAGTAACTATGGCTACACCTTC
-	TRBV14	-	18	TRBJ2-6	CASSQARGFRSGANVLTF	TGTGCCAGCAGCCAAGCTCGGGGTTTTAGGTCTGGGGCCAACGTCCTGACTTTC
TRBD2	TRBV19	-	16	TRBJ2-3	CASSTPSGGLTDTQYF	TGTGCCAGTAGTACCCCTAGCGGGGGCCTCACAGATACGCAGTATTTT
-	TRBV6-1	-	13	TRBJ1-2	CASSAGTTYGYTF	TGTGCCAGCAGCGCCGGGACAACTTATGGCTACACCTTC
-	TRBV30	-	14	TRBJ1-5	CASSFSDINQPQHF	TGTGCGTCGAGTTTTTCAGACATCAATCAGCCCCAGCATTTT
TRBD2	TRBV14	-	15	TRBJ2-3	CASSPRLAGAYTQYF	TGTGCCAGCAGCCCCCGACTAGCGGGGGCCTATACGCAGTATTTT